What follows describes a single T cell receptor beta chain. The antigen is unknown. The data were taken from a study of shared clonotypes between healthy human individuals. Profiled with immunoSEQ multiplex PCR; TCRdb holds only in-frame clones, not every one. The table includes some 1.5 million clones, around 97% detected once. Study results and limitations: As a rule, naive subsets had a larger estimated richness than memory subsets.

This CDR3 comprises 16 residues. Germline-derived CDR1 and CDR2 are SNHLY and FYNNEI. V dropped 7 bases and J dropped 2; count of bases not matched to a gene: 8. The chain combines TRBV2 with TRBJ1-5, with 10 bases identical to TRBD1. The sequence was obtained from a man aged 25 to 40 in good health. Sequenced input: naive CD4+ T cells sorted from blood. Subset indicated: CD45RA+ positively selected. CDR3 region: CASNYDGQGGNQPQHF. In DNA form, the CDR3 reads TGTGCCAGCAATTATGACGGACAGGGGGGCAATCAGCCCCAGCATTTT.